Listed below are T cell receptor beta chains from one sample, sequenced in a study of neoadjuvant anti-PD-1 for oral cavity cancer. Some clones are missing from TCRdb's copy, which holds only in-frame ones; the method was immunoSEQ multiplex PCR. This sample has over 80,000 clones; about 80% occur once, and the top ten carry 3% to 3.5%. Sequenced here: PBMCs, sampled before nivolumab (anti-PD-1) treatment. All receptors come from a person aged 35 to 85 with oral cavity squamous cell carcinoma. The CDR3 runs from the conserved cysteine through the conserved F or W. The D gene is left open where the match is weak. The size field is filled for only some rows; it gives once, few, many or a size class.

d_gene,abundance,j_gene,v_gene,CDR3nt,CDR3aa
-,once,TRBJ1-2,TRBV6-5,TGTGCCAGCAGTCCCCTCGGTGACAGCCGCTATGGCTACACCTTC,CASSPLGDSRYGYTF
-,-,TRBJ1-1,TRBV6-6,TGTGCCAGCAGTTATGTTGTAGGGAGCGGGAATCCTGAAGCTTTCTTT,CASSYVVGSGNPEAFF
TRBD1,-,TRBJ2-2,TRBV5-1,TGCGCCAGCAGCTTGGCCATTGTAGGAGACGCAGGGGGAGAGCTGTTTTTT,CASSLAIVGDAGGELFF
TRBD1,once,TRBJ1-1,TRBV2,TGTGCCAGCACCCGACAGGGAGACAATTGGGCTTTCTTT,CASTRQGDNWAFF
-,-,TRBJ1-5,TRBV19,TGTGCCAGTACCAATGGAGGTAGCAATCAGCCCCAGCATTTT,CASTNGGSNQPQHF
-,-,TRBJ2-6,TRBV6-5,TGTGCCAGCATGAGGACTGGGGCCAACGTCCTGACTTTC,CASMRTGANVLTF
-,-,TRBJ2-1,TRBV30,TGTGCCTGGAGTAACTCCCCGGGGCCCTACAATGAGCAGTTCTTC,CAWSNSPGPYNEQFF
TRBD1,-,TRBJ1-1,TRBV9,TGTGCCAGCAGCCCGCCGGGACAGGTGAACACTGAAGCTTTCTTT,CASSPPGQVNTEAFF
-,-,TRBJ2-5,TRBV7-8,TGTGCCAGCAGTCCTACAAATGGGGGGCTAGAGACCCAGTACTTC,CASSPTNGGLETQYF
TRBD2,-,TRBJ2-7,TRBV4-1,TGCGCCAGCAGCCCGGGACTAGCGGGACTCTACGAGCAGTACTTC,CASSPGLAGLYEQYF
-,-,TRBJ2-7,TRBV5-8,TGTGCCAGCAGCTTGGTCGTGGGACACGGGAGGGAGCAGTACTTC,CASSLVVGHGREQYF
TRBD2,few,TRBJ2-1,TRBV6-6,TGTGCCAGCAGGGGGGGACTAGCGGCCTACAATGAGCAGTTCTTC,CASRGGLAAYNEQFF
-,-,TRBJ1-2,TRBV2,TGTGCCAGCAGCCGGACCGACTATGGCTACACCTTC,CASSRTDYGYTF
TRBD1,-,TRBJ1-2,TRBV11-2,TGTGCCAGCAGCTCCGACCTGGGACAGAACTATGGCTACACCTTC,CASSSDLGQNYGYTF
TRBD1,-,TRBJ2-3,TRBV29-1,TGCAGCGTTAGCACTGCTTCCTCGGGACAGGTCACCAGAGATACGCAGTATTTT,CSVSTASSGQVTRDTQYF
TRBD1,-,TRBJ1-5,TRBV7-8,TGTGCCAGCAGCTTAGGGGGGGACAGGGGGTCTCAGCCCCAGCATTTT,CASSLGGDRGSQPQHF
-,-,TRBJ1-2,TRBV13,TGTGCCAGCAGCGCCGCTGTGGGGCGCGACTATGGCTACACCTTC,CASSAAVGRDYGYTF
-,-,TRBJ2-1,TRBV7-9,TGTGCCAGCAGCTTTGAAGGTCCAGTTGCGTACAATGAGCAGTTCTTC,CASSFEGPVAYNEQFF
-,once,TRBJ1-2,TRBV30,TGTGCCTGGAGTGTACTGGGCAAGAACTATGGCTACACCTTC,CAWSVLGKNYGYTF
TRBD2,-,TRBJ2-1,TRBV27,TGTGCCAGCAGCCTAGGGAGGGTCAGTGAGCAGTTCTTC,CASSLGRVSEQFF
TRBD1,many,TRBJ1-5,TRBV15,TGTGCCACCAGCAGGCAGGGGGAGAATCAGCCCCAGCATTTT,CATSRQGENQPQHF
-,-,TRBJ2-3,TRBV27,TGTGCCAGCAGTTTGGGGTTAGGCAGAACAGATACGCAGTATTTT,CASSLGLGRTDTQYF
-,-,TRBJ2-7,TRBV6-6,TGTGCCAGCAGTTACGGGGGGGAGCAGTACTTC,CASSYGGEQYF
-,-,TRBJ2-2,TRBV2,TGTGCCACCAAGCGTGGCCCCGGGGAGCTGTTTTTT,CATKRGPGELFF
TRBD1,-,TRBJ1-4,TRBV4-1,TGCGCCAGCAGCCAAGTGGGGACAGTGCAACCCACAACTAATGAAAAACTGTTTTTT,CASSQVGTVQPTTNEKLFF
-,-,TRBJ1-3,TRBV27,TGTGCCAGCAGTCCACGGATGTACTCTGGAAACACCATATATTTT,CASSPRMYSGNTIYF
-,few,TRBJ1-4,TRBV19,TGTGCCAGTAGTATCAACAACTCCTTGCGAGAAAAACTGTTTTTT,CASSINNSLREKLFF
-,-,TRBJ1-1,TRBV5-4,TGTGCCAGCTCCCGGGACCAGGGCCCTGAAGCTTTCTTT,CASSRDQGPEAFF
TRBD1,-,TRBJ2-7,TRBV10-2,TGCGCCAGCCCACACACGGGACAGAGCTACGAGCAGTACTTC,CASPHTGQSYEQYF
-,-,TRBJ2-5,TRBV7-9,TGTGCCAGCACCCAAAGGGTAGAAGAGACCCAGTACTTC,CASTQRVEETQYF
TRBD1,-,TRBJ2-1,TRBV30,TGTGCCTGGAAAGACAAACAACCCCGGACAGGGCGCCTCTCCTACAATGAGCAGTTCTTC,CAWKDKQPRTGRLSYNEQFF
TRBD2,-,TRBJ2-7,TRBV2,TGTGCCAGCAGTGAAGGATCTAGCGGGAGATACGAGCAGTACTTC,CASSEGSSGRYEQYF
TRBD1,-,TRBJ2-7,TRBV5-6,TGTGCCAGCAGCTTGCGAGTGACAGGGGGCATCTACGAGCAGTACTTC,CASSLRVTGGIYEQYF
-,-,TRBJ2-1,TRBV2,TGTGCCAGCCTTGGGAGACGGGAGACGGATGAGCAGTTCTTC,CASLGRRETDEQFF
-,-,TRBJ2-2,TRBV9,TGTGCCAGCAGCGTAGTTCCGAACACCGGGGAGCTGTTTTTT,CASSVVPNTGELFF
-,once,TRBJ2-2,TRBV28,TGTGCCAGCAGTTTGCTAAACACCGGGGAGCTGTTTTTT,CASSLLNTGELFF
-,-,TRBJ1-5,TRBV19,TGTGCCAGTAGTATCATCCCAGGGACACTCTTCCAGCCCCAGCATTTT,CASSIIPGTLFQPQHF
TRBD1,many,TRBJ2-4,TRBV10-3,TGTGCCATCAGTGAGTCGAATGAGGGGGCAAACATTCAGTACTTC,CAISESNEGANIQYF
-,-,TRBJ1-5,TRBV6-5,TGTGCCAGCAGTCGTACCGGACAGCCCCAGCATTTT,CASSRTGQPQHF
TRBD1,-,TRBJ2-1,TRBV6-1,TGTGCCAGCAGTCCCCGGGACAGGGGGTACAATGAGCAGTTCTTC,CASSPRDRGYNEQFF
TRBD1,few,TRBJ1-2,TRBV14,TGTGCCAGCAGCCGTTACACAGGGGGCAGTGGCTACACCTTC,CASSRYTGGSGYTF